Below are 20 T cell receptor beta chains sequenced from a single sample in a study of blood T cell repertoires in COVID-19. The assay was immunoSEQ multiplex PCR, and TCRdb's table has in-frame clones only and misses some. The sample has fewer than 350,000 clones; approximately 85% are singletons. The sample was peripheral blood. All receptors derive from a human donor in a cohort sampled during active COVID-19.

V and J are TRBV7-9 and TRBJ2-1, with a possible D match to TRBD1 (5 bases). Trimming shortened V by 5 bases and J by 10 bases, and 18 bases separated the two germline ends. CDR1 is SEHNR, CDR2 FQNEAQ, per germline (reference sequence). The CDR3 runs 14 residues. The CDR3, as DNA: TGTGCCAGCAGCCCTCACCCCATGGGGCAGGAGCAGTTCTTC. It specifies CASSPHPMGQEQFF.

The V gene is TRBV5-1, the J gene TRBJ2-5; perhaps TRBD1 as D (5 bases). The germline V gene encodes CDR1 SGHRS and CDR2 YFSETQ. This CDR3 is 13 amino acids long. V lost 4 bases, J lost 5 bases, and 12 bases lay in between. CDR3 nucleotides: TGCGCCAGCAGCACCGACAGTCGGGAGACCCAGTACTTC. Its translation: CASSTDSRETQYF.

The chain uses TRBV3-1 (or the pseudogene TRBV3-2) and TRBJ2-7; possibly TRBD2 for D (5 bases). The length of the CDR3 is 17 residues. V was cut by 0 bases and J by 2 bases, with 17 bases left in between. Looked up from germline, CDR1 is LGHDT and CDR2 is YNNKEL (reference sequence). The CDR3 sequence: CASSQDRKYPGTYEQYF. CDR3 nucleotides: TGTGCCAGCAGCCAAGACAGGAAATACCCGGGAACCTACGAGCAGTACTTC.

The chain couples TRBV19 to TRBJ2-6; a weak D match, TRBD1 (6 bases). CDR3 length: 16 residues. The germline gives CDR1 LNHDA, CDR2 SQIVND (reference sequence). Trimming removed 3 bases from V and 2 bases from J, with 11 bases in between. This CDR3 is CASSIGRTAGANVLTF. In DNA, the CDR3 is TGTGCCAGTAGTATCGGTAGGACAGCTGGGGCCAACGTCCTGACTTTC.

CDR3 loop: CASSQEAFSYNEQFF. CDR3 sequence (DNA): TGTGCCAGCAGCCAAGAGGCTTTCTCCTACAATGAGCAGTTCTTC. The chain employs TRBV4-2 and TRBJ2-1; no firm D call. CDR1 and CDR2 from the germline V gene are LGHNA and YNFKEQ. CDR3 size: 15 residues. Trimming stripped 0 bases from V and 0 bases from J, with 6 bases between.

This clone was seen repeatedly, ten times or more. The chain employs TRBV5-1 and TRBJ1-1; TRBD1 matches 9 bases. The CDR3 sequence is 17 residues long. Germline V gives CDR1 SGHRS, CDR2 YFSETQ. V was clipped by 4 bases and J by 0 bases; unmatched bases: 10. The CDR3 DNA sequence: TGCGCCAGCAGCCCGGACAGGGGTGCCTCAATGAACACTGAAGCTTTCTTT. This sequence encodes CASSPDRGASMNTEAFF. Together with reference TRBV5-1 and TRBJ1-1, the CDR3 gives the full variable domain: KAGVTQTPRYLIKTRGQQVTLSCSPISGHRSVSWYQQTPGQGLQFLFEYFSETQRNKGNFPGRFSGRQFSNSRSEMNVSTLELGDSALYLCASSPDRGASMNTEAFFGQGTRLTVV.

The genes are TRBV24-1 and TRBJ2-1, with D perhaps TRBD2 (5 bases). CDR1 is KGHDR and CDR2 is SFDVKD in the germline V gene. This CDR3 region has 17 residues. Trimming shortened V by 2 bases and J by 2 bases, and 15 bases separated the two germline ends. This chain's CDR3 is CATSDSLLGFAYNEQFF. The CDR3 region has the DNA TGTGCCACCAGTGATTCTCTACTAGGTTTTGCCTACAATGAGCAGTTCTTC.

The rearrangement links TRBV7-3 to TRBJ2-2; TRBD1 is a possible D gene (5 bases). The CDR3 consists of 15 residues. Per germline, CDR1 SGHTA and CDR2 FQGTGA. The V and J ends lost 3 bases and 6 bases respectively, with 14 bases between them. CDR3 DNA sequence: TGTGCCAGCAGCTTTGCGAGCCAGGGTTCCGGGGAGCTGTTTTTT. This codes for CASSFASQGSGELFF.

This clone was counted a single time. This chain links TRBV29-1 with TRBJ2-3, with 7 bases aligning to TRBD1. The CDR3 totals 13 residues. The junction had 3 bases not matched to a gene; V was cut back by 6 bases and J by 0 bases. Germline CDR1 is SQVTM and CDR2 is ANQGSEA. CDR3 DNA sequence: TGCAGCGTACAGGGGAGAAGCACAGATACGCAGTATTTT. It is translated as CSVQGRSTDTQYF.

Only one count was recorded for this clone. The chain employs TRBV5-1 and TRBJ2-3; D gene unclear. The CDR3 consists of 13 residues. The germline CDR1 and CDR2 sequences are SGHRS and YFSETQ. V dropped 1 base and J dropped 4 bases, with 7 bases sitting between them. This chain's CDR3 is CASSLSPSDTQYF. CDR3 DNA: TGCGCCAGCAGCTTGTCCCCCTCAGATACGCAGTATTTT.

The rearrangement joins TRBV5-1 to TRBJ1-1; no reliable D call. V was cut by 5 bases and J by 3 bases, with 17 bases left in between. Per the germline V gene, CDR1 is SGHRS and CDR2 is YFSETQ. This CDR3 is built from 15 residues. CDR3 loop: CASRYRPAQDTEAFF. In DNA, the CDR3 is TGCGCCAGCAGATACCGTCCGGCGCAGGACACTGAAGCTTTCTTT.

The chain joins TRBV2 to TRBJ2-1; TRBD1 aligns across 7 bases. This CDR3 is 14 amino acids long. V shed 8 bases, J shed 3 bases, and the junction held 7 bases outside the gene matches. CDR1 is SNHLY, CDR2 FYNNEI, per germline. The CDR3 is CASFTGEFYNEQFF. Here the CDR3 DNA reads TGTGCCAGCTTCACAGGGGAATTCTACAATGAGCAGTTCTTC. Supplemented by reference TRBV2 and TRBJ2-1, the full variable domain reads EPEVTQTPSHQVTQMGQEVILRCVPISNHLYFYWYRQILGQKVEFLVSFYNNEISEKSEIFDDQFSVERPDGSNFTLKIRSTKLEDSAMYFCASFTGEFYNEQFFGPGTRLTVL.

The rearrangement joins TRBV6-4 to TRBJ2-3; D is possibly TRBD2 (6 bases). V was pared by 6 bases and J by 2 bases, with 9 bases between. Germline V gene lookup returns CDR1 MRHNA and CDR2 SNTAGT. This CDR3 has 13 residues. The CDR3: CASSRETTDTQYF. CDR3 in DNA: TGTGCCAGCAGCCGGGAGACCACAGATACGCAGTATTTT.

The chain employs TRBV10-3 and TRBJ2-7; TRBD1 might be the D (6 bases). Germline assignment: CDR1 ENHRY and CDR2 SYGVKD. Deletions cut 10 bases from V and 4 bases from J, with 17 bases between. The CDR3 covers 13 residues. The CDR3 bases are TGTGCCACCATAAAAACAGGGACATACGAGCAGTACTTC. Residues: CATIKTGTYEQYF.

V is TRBV5-6 and J is TRBJ1-1; TRBD1 is a possible D gene (6 bases). Between the trimmed V and J ends, which lost 2 bases and 1 base, there was a span of 12 bases. The CDR3 totals 15 residues. Germline loops: CDR1 SGHDT, CDR2 YYEEEE. The CDR3: CASSLNRATNTEAFF. CDR3 sequence (DNA): TGTGCCAGCAGCTTAAACAGGGCTACGAACACTGAAGCTTTCTTT.

V usage is TRBV6-5 and J usage is TRBJ2-3; 10 nucleotides line up with TRBD1. With V trimmed by 8 bases and J by 5 bases, 7 bases remained unmatched. The CDR3 consists of 14 residues. Germline V CDR1 and CDR2: MNHEY, SVGAGI. The CDR3 bases are TGTGCCAGCCTCGTGGGACAGGGGCAAGATACGCAGTATTTT. It codes for CASLVGQGQDTQYF.

The V gene is TRBV7-3, the J gene TRBJ2-6, with D perhaps TRBD2 (5 bases). Trimming cost V 5 bases and J 4 bases, with 18 bases left between them. Germline V gene sequence: CDR1 SGHTA, CDR2 FQGTGA. CDR3 length equals 17 residues. The CDR3: CASSIDGGSFGANVLTF. CDR3 sequence (DNA): TGTGCCAGCAGCATCGACGGTGGGAGCTTCGGGGCCAACGTCCTGACTTTC. The variable domain in full, completed from reference TRBV7-3 and TRBJ2-6, reads GAGVSQTPSNKVTEKGKYVELRCDPISGHTALYWYRQSLGQGPEFLIYFQGTGAADDSGLPNDRFFAVRPEGSVSTLKIQRTERGDSAVYLCASSIDGGSFGANVLTFGAGSRLTVL.

The V and J genes are TRBV12-5 and TRBJ1-3; D not resolved. V was trimmed by 2 bases and J by 2 bases, leaving 13 bases between them. Germline CDR1 LGHNT, CDR2 FRNRAP. CDR3 length: 16 residues. CDR3 loop: CASGLWSVNPGNTIYF. The CDR3 DNA reads as TGTGCTAGTGGTTTGTGGTCAGTTAACCCTGGAAACACCATATATTTT.

The chain has TRBV12-5 and TRBJ2-7; a weak D match, TRBD2 (5 bases). The CDR3 is 12 amino acids. V was trimmed by 3 bases and J by 3 bases, leaving 6 bases between them. The V gene's germline CDR1 is LGHNT and CDR2 FRNRAP. The DNA for the CDR3 is TGTGCTAGTGGTTTCGGAGGCTACGAGCAGTACTTC. Translation gives CASGFGGYEQYF. The full variable domain, rest sourced from reference TRBV12-5 and TRBJ2-7, is DARVTQTPRHKVTEMGQEVTMRCQPILGHNTVFWYRQTMMQGLELLAYFRNRAPLDDSGMPKDRFSAEMPDATLATLKIQPSEPRDSAVYFCASGFGGYEQYFGPGTRLTVT.

This chain connects TRBV5-4 to TRBJ2-1; 7 bases are shared with TRBD1. Trimming removed 3 bases from V and 6 bases from J; junction bases left unmatched: 15. From germline, CDR1 is SGHNT and CDR2 YYREEE (reference sequence). CDR3 length: 17 residues. This CDR3 is CASSSPPTGEGSNEQFF. The CDR3 DNA reads as TGTGCCAGCAGCTCGCCGCCCACAGGGGAAGGTAGCAATGAGCAGTTCTTC. Full variable domain (rest looked up from reference TRBV5-4 and TRBJ2-1): ETGVTQSPTHLIKTRGQQVTLRCSSQSGHNTVSWYQQALGQGPQFIFQYYREEENGRGNFPPRFSGLQFPNYSSELNVNALELDDSALYLCASSSPPTGEGSNEQFFGPGTRLTVL.